The 17 T cell receptor beta chains reported below all come from one sample, sequenced in a study of tumor-infiltrating lymphocytes in primary liver carcinoma. Researchers drew blood RNA from unsorted whole blood and extracted germline DNA as well. TCR beta cDNA came from 400 to 500 ng total RNA, primed with a constant-region primer. For TCR beta, libraries were produced by three nested multiplex PCR rounds using slightly modified ARM-PCR. TRBV1-TRBV30 forward primers paired with a C-beta reverse primer were used in the first two PCR rounds, which ran roughly 9 cycles each. TCRdb called the multiplex PCR reads again in MiXCR, with one record for every CDR3 protein. This sample has roughly 180,000 distinct CDR3 sequences; 60% occur once, and the top ten carry under 75%. The sample taken for sequencing was peripheral blood. The receptors come from a man aged 35-49 years with primary liver carcinoma and hepatitis B virus infection.

This clonotype was found many times. The chain couples TRBV11-2 to TRBJ2-7, with TRBD1 matching over 7 bases. The J segment lost 4 bases and the V segment lost 5 bases, leaving 8 bases of the junction unmatched. Germline assignment: CDR1 SGHAT and CDR2 FQNNGV. The CDR3 has 14 residues. This CDR3 is CASSGADRAYEQYF. In DNA form, the CDR3 reads TGTGCCAGCAGCGGCGCCGACAGGGCATACGAGCAGTACTTC.

Points on this clonotype: A much more abundant neighbour one base away suggests this may be a read error. The V call is TRBV6-5, the J call TRBJ2-7; a possible D gene is TRBD1 (6 bases). This CDR3 contains 14 residues. Germline CDR1 and CDR2: MNHEY and SVGAGI. The CDR3 DNA reads as TGTGCCAGCAGTTATGCGGTCAGGGGATACGATCAGTACTTC. As protein: CASSYAVRGYDQYF.

This clonotype was detected only once. The junction differs from germline at one of its ends, possibly a read error. This chain connects TRBV11-2 to TRBJ2-7; 7 bases agree with TRBD1. The germline V gene encodes CDR1 SGHAT and CDR2 FQNNGV. CDR3 size: 14 residues. The CDR3 region is CASRGDSWAYEQYF. CDR3 DNA sequence: TGTGCCAGCCGTGGGGACAGTTGGGCCTATGAGCAGTACTTC. Complete variable domain (other parts from reference TRBV11-2 and TRBJ2-7): EAGVAQSPRYKIIEKRQSVAFWCNPISGHATLYWYQQILGQGPKLLIQFQNNGVVDDSQLPKDRFSAERLKGVDSTLKIQPAKLEDSAVYLCASRGDSWAYEQYFGPGTRLTVT.

The table lists this clonotype with a few counts. This chain uses TRBV5-1 with TRBJ2-1, with D hard to call. Trimming cost V 4 bases and J 6 bases, with 11 bases left between them. The CDR3 length is 13 residues. The V gene's germline CDR1 is SGHRS and CDR2 YFSETQ. DNA for the CDR3: TGCGCCAGCAGCGCAAACGTGGGCAATGAGCAGTTCTTC. This sequence encodes CASSANVGNEQFF.

The V and J genes are TRBV14 and TRBJ2-5; D ambiguous. CDR3 length: 12 amino acids. Germline CDR1 reads SGHDN; CDR2 reads FVKESK. V was pared by 3 bases and J by 5 bases, with 7 bases between. The CDR3 DNA reads TGTGCCAGCAGCCAGACCTCGGAGACCCAGTACTTC. Protein sequence: CASSQTSETQYF.

A note on this clonotype: Mismatch with germline at one junction end may stem from a read error. The gene calls are TRBV11-2 and TRBJ2-7, with no clear D. CDR3 length: 13 amino acids. Germline V gene sequence: CDR1 SGHAT, CDR2 FQNNGV. This chain's CDR3 is CAGLTDGAYVQYF. The DNA for the CDR3 is TGTGCCGGCTTAACCGACGGAGCCTACGTGCAGTACTTC. Full variable domain (outside the CDR3, taken from reference TRBV11-2 and TRBJ2-7): EAGVAQSPRYKIIEKRQSVAFWCNPISGHATLYWYQQILGQGPKLLIQFQNNGVVDDSQLPKDRFSAERLKGVDSTLKIQPAKLEDSAVYLCAGLTDGAYVQYFGPGTRLTVT.

As to this clonotype: Possible read error: a much larger clone is one base away. The V and J genes are TRBV11-2 and TRBJ2-3, with 10 bases identical to TRBD2. CDR3 size: 16 residues. The germline V gene encodes CDR1 SGHAT and CDR2 FQNNGV. DNA of the CDR3: TGTGCCAGCAGCTTAGGATCTAGCGGGAGAGCAGATATGCAGTATTTT. Residues: CASSLGSSGRADMQYF.

This clonotype has only a few counts. V is TRBV29-1 and J is TRBJ2-7, with D possibly TRBD1 on 6 matching bases. The CDR3 consists of 13 residues. Germline CDR1 SQVTM, CDR2 ANQGSEA. The CDR3 DNA follows: TGCAGTCAAAACCCCCCAGGGGCCTACGAGCAGTACTTC. This codes for CSQNPPGAYEQYF.

Turning to this clonotype: Germline and junction disagree at one end, which may indicate a read error. The chain couples TRBV6-5 to TRBJ2-5; perhaps TRBD1 as D (8 bases). CDR3 length: 14 amino acids. The germline CDR1 and CDR2 sequences are MNHEY and SVGAGI. The DNA of the CDR3 is TGTACCAGCAGTTCATATACAGGGGGGGAGACCCTGTACTTC. Amino acid sequence: CTSSSYTGGETLYF.

There are many counts of this clonotype. This rearrangement joins TRBV30 to TRBJ2-5; 12 nucleotides agree with TRBD2. The V and J ends lost 2 bases and 4 bases, in that order; junction bases with no gene match: 8. Germline CDR1 is GTSNPN and CDR2 is SVGIG (reference sequence). This CDR3 has 16 residues. In DNA, the CDR3 is TGTGCCTGGAGTCCCCCGGGACTAGCGGGTGGAGAGACCCAGTACTTC. Its protein product is CAWSPPGLAGGETQYF.

Concerning this clonotype: Mismatch with germline at one junction end may stem from a read error. This chain joins TRBV12-3 or TRBV12-4 and TRBJ2-2; 7 bases are shared with TRBD2. CDR3 size: 14 residues. The CDR3 is CASSFRDLSGALFF. The CDR3 DNA is TGTGCCAGCAGTTTCCGGGATTTGAGCGGGGCGCTGTTTTTT.

For this clonotype: At one boundary the junction diverges from the germline segment, which might be a read error. The V gene is TRBV6-6, the J gene TRBJ2-7; D might be TRBD1 or TRBD2, each matching 5 bases. Germline loops: CDR1 MNHNY, CDR2 SVGAGI (reference sequence). This CDR3 comprises 13 residues. CDR3 sequence (DNA): TGTGCCAGCAGGGGGGACGGCTCCGACGAGCAGTACTTC. Its protein product is CASRGDGSDEQYF.

This clonotype was found a few times. The rearrangement links TRBV6-5 to TRBJ2-3; TRBD2 is a possible D gene (5 bases). CDR1 and CDR2 from the germline V gene are MNHEY and SVGAGI. The CDR3 length is 15 residues. V lost 7 bases, J lost 0 bases, and 14 bases lay in between. The CDR3 loop reads CASNKRHPSTDTQYF. The CDR3 DNA is TGTGCCAGCAACAAGCGGCACCCTAGCACAGATACGCAGTATTTT.

Only a few counts were recorded for this clonotype. This sequence joins TRBV6-2 or TRBV6-3 and TRBJ2-1, with TRBD2 matching over 12 bases. The CDR3 sequence is 17 residues long. Germline V CDR1 and CDR2: MNHEY, SVGEGT. Trimming removed 8 bases from V and 3 bases from J; junction bases left unmatched: 11. The CDR3: CASSGRTSGTVYNEQFF. CDR3 nucleotides: TGTGCCAGCTCGGGGCGGACTAGCGGGACCGTCTACAATGAGCAGTTCTTC.

This clonotype was recorded only once. Compared with germline, one end of the junction differs, possibly owing to a read error. The chain employs TRBV7-9 and TRBJ2-3, with 13 bases fitting TRBD2. Germline CDR1 SEHNR, CDR2 FQNEAQ (reference sequence). There are 18 residues in the CDR3. The CDR3 DNA reads TGTGACAGCAGCACGGGACTAGCGGGGCCAACTAGCACCGATACGCAGTATTTT. It yields the protein CDSSTGLAGPTSTDTQYF.

In this sample, this clonotype turned up a few times. The CDR3 loop reads CASSPGGGWAPLHF. The CDR3 DNA reads as TGTGCCAGCAGTCCAGGGGGCGGCTGGGCACCCCTCCACTTT. The chain joins TRBV6-6 to TRBJ1-6, with 8 bases lining up with TRBD1. Germline values: CDR1 MNHNY, CDR2 SVGAGI (reference sequence). This CDR3 region has 14 residues. The ends lost 5 bases at V and 11 bases at J; junction bases unmatched: 8.

This clonotype was seen only a few times. This may come from a read error, since a much larger clone is one base off. The rearrangement joins TRBV11-1 to TRBJ2-6, with TRBD1 identical over 9 bases. Per the germline V gene, CDR1 is SGHAT and CDR2 is FQDESV (reference sequence). V was clipped by 4 bases and J by 8 bases; unmatched bases: 6. The CDR3 is 15 amino acids. The CDR3 spells CASSWTGAGTNVLTF. CDR3 bases: TGTGCCAGCAGCTGGACAGGGGCCGGGACCAACGTCCTGACTTTC.